The entry that follows covers one T cell receptor (beta chain) sequence. Its antigen is unidentified. This sample stems from a study of lymphopenia after photon versus proton radiotherapy. CDR1 is SGHTA and CDR2 is FQGNSA in the germline V gene. The CDR3 runs 13 residues. V was trimmed by 5 bases and J by 7 bases, leaving 9 bases between them. This table comes from immunoSEQ multiplex PCR, and its TCRdb copy is limited to in-frame clones, with some not included. The repertoire consists of some 20,000 clones, with about 93% occurring once and the leading ten covering approximately 6.2%. Study-wide results and caveats: Survival link was tested only in deceased patients; proton benefit remains a possibility. Proton therapy kept repertoires fairly stable, unlike photons, which gained effector/memory cells.

The sequencing used peripheral blood, collected from a patient treated with photon-based radiotherapy. V is TRBV7-2 and J is TRBJ1-6; D perhaps matches TRBD1 (5 bases). This TCR derives from a man between 60 and 75 years old with pancreatic cancer. CDR3 sequence: CASSRDPNSPLHF. CDR3 DNA sequence: TGTGCCAGCAGCCGGGACCCAAATTCACCCCTCCACTTT.